The clone carrying this TCR beta chain was picked up a small number of times. This sample is drawn from a study of human T cells and chemical hapten exposure. Documented time point: pre-sensitization, week 0. This sample's treatment: therapeutic diphenylcyclopropenone sensitization with weekly scalp DPC. TCRdb re-called the RACE reads with MiXCR, one entry per CDR3 protein. The table includes about 98,000 distinct CDR3 sequences, 9.5% to 14% detected once. This CDR3 has 14 residues. Per germline, CDR1 MDHEN and CDR2 SYDVKM. V trimming: 6 bases; J trimming: 5 bases; junction bases outside the gene matches: 7.

V gene TRBV28 combines with J gene TRBJ2-3, with 8 positions matching TRBD2. The sequenced sample was whole blood, obtained in connection with sensitization to the hapten diphenylcyclopropenone (DPC). This receptor was taken from a woman in her sixties or seventies with alopecia areata. Some clones in this sample may be carry-over from other donors' samples. CDR3 DNA sequence: TGTGCCAGCAGACGCCGGGGGGGCATAGATACGCAGTATTTT. Protein: CASRRRGGIDTQYF.